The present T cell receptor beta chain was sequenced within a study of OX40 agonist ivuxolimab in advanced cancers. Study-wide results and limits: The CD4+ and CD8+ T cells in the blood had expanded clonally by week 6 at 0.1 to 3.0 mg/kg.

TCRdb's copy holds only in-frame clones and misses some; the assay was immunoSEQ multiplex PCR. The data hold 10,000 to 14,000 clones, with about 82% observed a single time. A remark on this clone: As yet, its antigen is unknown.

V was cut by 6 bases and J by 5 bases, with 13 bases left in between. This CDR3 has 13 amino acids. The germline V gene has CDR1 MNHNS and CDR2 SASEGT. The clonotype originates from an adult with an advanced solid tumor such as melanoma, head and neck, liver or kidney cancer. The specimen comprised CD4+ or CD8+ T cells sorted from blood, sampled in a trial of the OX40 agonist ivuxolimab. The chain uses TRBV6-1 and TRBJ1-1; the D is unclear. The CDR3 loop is CASRLWAATEAFF. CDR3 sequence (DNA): TGTGCCAGCAGGTTGTGGGCCGCAACTGAAGCTTTCTTT.